The rows below give T cell receptor beta chains drawn from one sample of a study of CD8+CD57+ T cells in acquired aplastic anemia. TCRdb called the reads again in MiXCR, with one record for every CDR3 protein. This table holds about 110,000 distinct CDR3 sequences, 50% to 65% found once. Sequenced sample: sorted CD4+, CD8+, or CD8+CD57+ T cells (not recorded which) from PBMCs. The receptor set was obtained from a human donor in good health, serving as a control. Both conserved end residues are part of each CDR3.

j_call	v_call	cdr3_aa
TRBJ1-4	TRBV10-3	CAISEFGRSNEKLFF
TRBJ1-2	TRBV12-3/TRBV12-4	CASARTGGYGYTF
TRBJ2-1	TRBV9	CASSTRLPPVNEQFF
TRBJ1-2	TRBV6-1	CASKGGTNYGYTF
TRBJ2-3	TRBV24-1	CATSDRRQTNTDTQYF
TRBJ1-1	TRBV20-1	CSASYGVNTEAFF
TRBJ1-4	TRBV12-3/TRBV12-4	CASSLVSGGADEKLFF
TRBJ2-7	TRBV19	CASTGTVGYEQYF
TRBJ2-3	TRBV7-2	CASSQASETQYF
TRBJ2-2	TRBV13	CASSLGQHTGELFF
TRBJ1-2	TRBV20-1	CSATPAYGYTF
TRBJ2-1	TRBV29-1	CSVLDSKGDEQFF
TRBJ2-7	TRBV11-1	CASSPDHVYEQYF
TRBJ2-2	TRBV19	CASSRGTGSTEELFF
TRBJ1-2	TRBV5-1	CASREGGSNYGYTF
TRBJ2-5	TRBV29-1	CSVEAGTETQYF